The source of this T cell receptor (beta chain) is a study of neoadjuvant anti-PD-1 for oral cavity cancer. Study summary: Patients without progression received a fourth nivolumab dose around day 43, then surgical resection on days 50-56.

The time point: after neoadjuvant nivolumab, at surgical resection. Sequencing was performed with immunoSEQ multiplex PCR; in TCRdb, only in-frame clones are kept and a portion is missing. The profile shows 9,600 or so clones, over 65% of them singletons. This clone was picked up a small number of times. The junction departs from the called germline gene at one end, perhaps through a read error. The length of the CDR3 is 10 residues. In germline, CDR1 is SQVTM, CDR2 ANQGSEA. V gene TRBV29-1 combines with J gene TRBJ1-1, with D possibly being TRBD1 (6 bases). Sequencing used PBMCs, obtained after nivolumab (anti-PD-1) treatment. The sequence derives from a person aged 40 to 85 with oral cavity squamous cell carcinoma. In DNA, the CDR3 is TGCAGCGTTGAAAGGCAGGGGAGACGCTTT. This codes for CSVERQGRRF.